These T cell receptor beta chains were read from a single sample in a study of T cell repertoires in cytomegalovirus infection. From the reads, TCRdb called clonotypes with MiXCR, one entry per CDR3 protein. The repertoire holds a few hundred thousand distinct CDR3 sequences, with roughly a third as singletons. Their antigen targets remain unknown. The sequenced sample was cultured PBMCs, obtained from culture after CMV antigen stimulation. These receptors all come from a human donor in good health (CMV status not recorded). Some clones in this sample may be carry-over from other donors' samples. CDR3s include the opening cysteine and the closing phenylalanine or tryptophan. A D gene is named only where the DNA matches it firmly. Part of the rows lack a size; the others show once, few, many or a class for expanded clones.

J: TRBJ2-1
size: .
D: TRBD2
V: TRBV7-2
CDR3: CASSLGRVAGQQFF
DNA: TGTGCCAGCAGCTTAGGTCGGGTAGCGGGCCAGCAGTTCTTC

J: TRBJ2-3
size: few
D: TRBD2
V: TRBV4-1
CDR3: CASSRTSGRRRTDTQYF
DNA: TGCGCCAGCAGCCGGACTAGCGGGAGAAGACGTACAGATACGCAGTATTTT

J: TRBJ1-2
size: .
D: TRBD1
V: TRBV10-3
CDR3: CAIGKTRTGLDGYTF
DNA: TGTGCCATCGGAAAAACACGGACAGGCCTGGATGGCTACACCTTC

J: TRBJ2-6
size: few
D: TRBD1
V: TRBV6-1
CDR3: CASRPRDRASGANVLTF
DNA: TGTGCCAGCAGGCCGAGGGACAGGGCTTCTGGGGCCAACGTCCTGACTTTC

J: TRBJ2-1
size: .
D: .
V: TRBV7-3
CDR3: CASSLPEDIYNEQFF
DNA: TGTGCCAGCAGCTTACCCGAGGACATATACAATGAGCAGTTCTTC

J: TRBJ2-2
size: .
D: .
V: TRBV19
CDR3: CASSTARGAGELFF
DNA: TGTGCCAGTAGTACGGCCAGGGGCGCCGGGGAGCTGTTTTTT

J: TRBJ1-2
size: few
D: .
V: TRBV7-2
CDR3: CASSWQGGGYTF
DNA: TGTGCCAGCAGCTGGCAGGGTGGTGGCTACACCTTC

J: TRBJ1-1
size: few
D: .
V: TRBV4-1
CDR3: CASSQARPERGDTEAFF
DNA: TGCGCCAGCAGCCAGGCACGCCCGGAAAGGGGGGACACTGAAGCTTTCTTT

J: TRBJ2-5
size: .
D: .
V: TRBV27
CDR3: CASSWGETQYF
DNA: TGTGCCAGCAGTTGGGGAGAGACCCAGTACTTC

J: TRBJ1-1
size: .
D: .
V: TRBV28
CDR3: CASSFLGAFLQNTEAFF
DNA: TGTGCCAGCAGTTTTTTGGGGGCTTTCCTGCAGAACACTGAAGCTTTCTTT

J: TRBJ2-7
size: .
D: .
V: TRBV9
CDR3: CASSIGSFAYEQYF
DNA: TGTGCCAGCAGCATCGGGAGTTTCGCCTACGAGCAGTACTTC

J: TRBJ1-5
size: few
D: .
V: TRBV4-3
CDR3: CASSPQQNQPQHF
DNA: TGCGCCAGCAGCCCCCAACAGAATCAGCCCCAGCATTTT

J: TRBJ2-3
size: .
D: TRBD2
V: TRBV6-1
CDR3: CASSGSGGTQYF
DNA: TGTGCCAGCAGTGGTAGCGGGGGTACGCAGTATTTT

J: TRBJ1-1
size: .
D: .
V: TRBV29-1
CDR3: CSVPVSGESGTEAFF
DNA: TGCAGCGTTCCGGTCTCGGGGGAGTCGGGCACTGAAGCTTTCTTT

J: TRBJ1-3
size: few
D: .
V: TRBV6-6
CDR3: CASSYGPPEGNTIYF
DNA: TGTGCCAGCAGTTACGGTCCCCCAGAGGGAAACACCATATATTTT

J: TRBJ2-3
size: .
D: TRBD2
V: TRBV24-1
CDR3: CATSGTSGRTDTQYF
DNA: TGTGCCACCAGTGGGACTAGCGGGAGGACAGATACGCAGTATTTT